The subject of this entry is one T cell receptor beta chain. The sample belongs to a study of cytomegalovirus exposure and HLA in healthy donors. The CDR3 loop spans 15 amino acids. Germline CDR1 and CDR2: SEHNR and FQNEAQ (reference sequence). The V segment lost 5 bases and the J segment 1 base; nucleotides outside the gene matches: 5. A multiplex PCR was run with 60 Vbeta primers and 13 Jbeta primers. The assay was immunoSEQ multiplex PCR, and TCRdb's table has in-frame clones only and misses some. The sample lists more than 110,000 clones, around two thirds occurring once. The genes are TRBV7-9 and TRBJ1-1; TRBD1 aligns across 9 bases. The sequence derives from an older woman in good health and CMV-seropositive. Sequenced sample: PBMCs. The CDR3 region is CASSNRDRENTEAFF. As DNA, the CDR3 is TGTGCCAGCAGCAACCGGGACAGGGAGAACACTGAAGCTTTCTTT.